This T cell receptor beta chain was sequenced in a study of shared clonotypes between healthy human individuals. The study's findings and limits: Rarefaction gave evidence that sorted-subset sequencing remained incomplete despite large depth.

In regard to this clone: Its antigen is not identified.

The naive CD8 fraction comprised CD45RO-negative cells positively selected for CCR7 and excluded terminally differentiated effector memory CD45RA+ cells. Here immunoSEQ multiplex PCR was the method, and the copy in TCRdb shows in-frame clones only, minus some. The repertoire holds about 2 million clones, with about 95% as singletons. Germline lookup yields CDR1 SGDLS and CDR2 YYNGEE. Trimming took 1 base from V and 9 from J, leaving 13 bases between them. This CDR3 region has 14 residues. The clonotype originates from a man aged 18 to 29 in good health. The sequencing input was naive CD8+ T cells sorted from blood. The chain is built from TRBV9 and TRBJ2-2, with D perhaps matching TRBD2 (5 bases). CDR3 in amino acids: CASSVTGLGRELFF. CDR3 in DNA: TGTGCCAGCAGCGTAACGGGGTTGGGGAGGGAGCTGTTTTTT.